What follows is one T cell receptor (beta chain) and its context. This entry belongs to a study of blood T cell repertoires in COVID-19. Looking at the study overall: Sites across the United States, Italy and Spain contributed samples from acute and convalescent COVID-19. Sample material is recorded as cDNA or gDNA derived from T cells, B-cell-depleted T cells, or PBMCs.

The CDR3 contains 14 residues. Losses at the gene ends were 6 bases for V and 1 base for J; bases not matched to a gene: 4. The V gene's germline CDR1 is SNHLY and CDR2 FYNNEI. Source study methods: Estimates of nucleated cell counts were drawn from the amplification of reference gene primers. Libraries were prepared by immunoSEQ multiplex PCR; TCRdb keeps only in-frame clonotypes and omits some of them. The V and J calls and clone size come from that table; D and trimming were worked out from the DNA. The sample shows 65,000 to 90,000 clones, 65% to 80% of them seen only once. Material for sequencing was peripheral blood. V usage is TRBV2 and J usage is TRBJ2-3, with TRBD1 matching 7 bases. The origin of this receptor is a man aged 55 to 70 with active or convalescent COVID-19. For the CDR3, the DNA is TGTGCCAGCAGCACAGGGGTTGGCACAGATACGCAGTATTTT. Translating it yields CASSTGVGTDTQYF.